This passage covers 32 T cell receptor beta chains from one sample sequenced in a study of cytomegalovirus exposure and HLA in healthy donors. Profiling relied on immunoSEQ multiplex PCR, and the TCRdb table lists in-frame clones only, not all of them. The data contain about 200,000 clones, approximately 80% of them singletons. The sample taken for sequencing was PBMCs. Source of these receptors: a woman under 40 in good health and CMV-seropositive.

The chain combines TRBV5-6 with TRBJ2-7; 7 positions match TRBD2. V lost 6 bases, J lost 0 bases, and 9 bases stayed unmatched. The CDR3 totals 15 residues. Germline V gene lookup returns CDR1 SGHDT and CDR2 YYEEEE. Written as DNA, the CDR3 is TGTGCCAGCATCCGCCGGGGGGAGTACTCCTACGAGCAGTACTTC. Its protein is CASIRRGEYSYEQYF.

This chain connects TRBV5-1 to TRBJ2-1; possible D gene TRBD2, 5 bases. With 2 bases removed from V and 5 bases from J, the gap between germline ends came to 17 bases. The CDR3 extends over 16 amino acids. The germline V gene has CDR1 SGHRS and CDR2 YFSETQ. CDR3 in DNA: TGCGCCAGCAGCTTCCGGGCGTCGAGCGGCGACAATGAGCAGTTCTTC. This sequence encodes CASSFRASSGDNEQFF.

This chain links TRBV5-1 with TRBJ1-4; D might be TRBD1 (5 bases). CDR1 is SGHRS and CDR2 is YFSETQ in the germline V gene. Trimming cost V 7 bases and J 3 bases, with 10 bases left between them. This CDR3 region has 13 residues. The DNA for the CDR3 is TGCGCCAGCGCCGGGGGTCCTAATGAAAAACTGTTTTTT. This sequence encodes CASAGGPNEKLFF.

The J gene is TRBJ2-1, the V gene TRBV27; TRBD1 matches at 12 bases. This CDR3 contains 16 residues. Germline V gene sequence: CDR1 MNHEY, CDR2 SMNVEV (reference sequence). Losses at the gene ends were 8 bases for V and 6 bases for J; bases not matched to a gene: 11. The CDR3, as DNA: TGTGCCAGCGCTTCCCTGGGACAGGGGGCTCCCAATGAGCAGTTCTTC. Translating it yields CASASLGQGAPNEQFF.

The genes are TRBV10-3 and TRBJ2-7, with D possibly TRBD2 on 5 matching bases. The V end was cut by 10 bases, the J end by 0 bases, with 10 bases between. The CDR3 is 12 residues long. CDR1 and CDR2 (germline): ENHRY, SYGVKD. CDR3 in amino acids: CATAGASYEQYF. As DNA, the CDR3 is TGTGCCACCGCGGGTGCCTCCTACGAGCAGTACTTC.

The V gene is TRBV2, the J gene TRBJ1-1; 9 bases line up with TRBD1. This CDR3 spans 14 amino acids. Germline V lookup: CDR1 SNHLY, CDR2 FYNNEI. The V and J ends lost 6 bases and 4 bases, in that order; junction bases with no gene match: 6. Here the CDR3 reads CASSQLQGATEAFF. The CDR3, as DNA: TGTGCCAGCAGCCAGTTACAGGGGGCCACTGAAGCTTTCTTT. The whole variable domain, remainder taken from reference TRBV2 and TRBJ1-1, is EPEVTQTPSHQVTQMGQEVILRCVPISNHLYFYWYRQILGQKVEFLVSFYNNEISEKSEIFDDQFSVERPDGSNFTLKIRSTKLEDSAMYFCASSQLQGATEAFFGQGTRLTVV.

This clone was detected a few times. This rearrangement joins TRBV5-1 to TRBJ1-2, with unresolved D. The CDR3 extends over 15 amino acids. V lost 1 base to trimming and J lost 0 bases, with 10 bases between them. Germline V lookup: CDR1 SGHRS, CDR2 YFSETQ. As DNA, the CDR3 is TGCGCCAGCAGCTTGACCTTCAGGTCTAACTATGGCTACACCTTC. Translated, it gives CASSLTFRSNYGYTF.

The V call is TRBV2, the J call TRBJ2-1; TRBD2 matches 11 bases. Germline V gives CDR1 SNHLY, CDR2 FYNNEI. The CDR3 consists of 14 residues. Trimming took 5 bases from V and 7 from J; bases not matched to a gene: 4. For the CDR3, the DNA is TGTGCCAGCAGTTTGGGACTAGCGGATAATGAGCAGTTCTTC. This encodes CASSLGLADNEQFF.

The chain carries TRBV28 and TRBJ2-7; weak D call: TRBD2 (6 bases). Germline V gives CDR1 MDHEN, CDR2 SYDVKM. CDR3 length: 12 amino acids. V was clipped by 6 bases and J by 6 bases, with 12 bases between them. The CDR3 loop is CASSPHGGEQYF. DNA of the CDR3: TGTGCCAGCAGCCCCCACGGGGGCGAGCAGTACTTC.

The rearrangement joins TRBV6-5 to TRBJ2-7, with 8 positions matching TRBD1. The germline CDR1 and CDR2 sequences are MNHEY and SVGAGI. The CDR3 has 15 amino acids. V dropped 6 bases and J dropped 4; count of bases not matched to a gene: 11. This chain's CDR3 is CASRPAQDRVYEQYF. The CDR3 region has the DNA TGTGCCAGCAGGCCTGCACAGGACAGGGTTTACGAGCAGTACTTC.

This chain joins TRBV29-1 and TRBJ2-7, with no clear D. Trimming cost V 4 bases and J 5 bases, with 15 bases left between them. Germline assignment: CDR1 SQVTM and CDR2 ANQGSEA. The CDR3 length is 13 residues. In DNA form, the CDR3 reads TGCAGCGTTGTGACACGCTTTCGGCACGAGCAGTACTTC. It is translated as CSVVTRFRHEQYF.

The genes are TRBV28 and TRBJ2-1, with 13 bases lining up with TRBD2. V was pared by 4 bases and J by 3 bases, with 9 bases of the junction left unmatched. The CDR3 contains 18 residues. Germline CDR1 and CDR2: MDHEN and SYDVKM. The CDR3 sequence: CASSSLGTSGTNYNEQFF. CDR3 DNA sequence: TGTGCCAGCAGTTCCCTTGGGACTAGCGGGACCAACTACAATGAGCAGTTCTTC.

V is TRBV7-8 and J is TRBJ2-1; D is unclear. With 1 base removed from V and 6 bases from J, the gap between germline ends came to 7 bases. CDR3 length: 13 amino acids. In germline, CDR1 is SGHVS, CDR2 FQNEAQ. The CDR3 sequence is CASSLDRANEQFF. The CDR3 DNA follows: TGTGCCAGCAGCTTAGACCGAGCCAATGAGCAGTTCTTC.

The chain has TRBV28 and TRBJ1-2, with a possible D match to TRBD1 (5 bases). Deletions cut 2 bases from V and 5 bases from J, with 15 bases between. The CDR3 is 15 residues long. Germline V gene sequence: CDR1 MDHEN, CDR2 SYDVKM. CDR3 protein: CASSLGQGPLYGYTF. In DNA, the CDR3 is TGTGCCAGCAGTTTAGGGCAGGGCCCGCTATATGGCTACACCTTC.

The chain links TRBV9 to TRBJ2-5; the match to TRBD2 covers 10 bases. The CDR3 spans 16 residues. With 4 bases clipped from V and 5 bases from J, the junction kept 11 bases outside the gene matches. Germline V gene sequence: CDR1 SGDLS, CDR2 YYNGEE. As DNA, the CDR3 is TGTGCCAGCAGCCCGACTAGCGGGTCCTACGTGGAGACCCAGTACTTC. This sequence encodes CASSPTSGSYVETQYF.

The chain couples TRBV6-5 to TRBJ2-1, with no clear D. Germline CDR1 reads MNHEY; CDR2 reads SVGAGI. V lost 4 bases and J lost 5, with 15 bases in between. There are 15 residues in the CDR3. The CDR3 DNA follows: TGTGCCAGCAGTTCTCCAACGAGGTCCAACAATGAGCAGTTCTTC. This codes for CASSSPTRSNNEQFF.

The chain combines TRBV18 with TRBJ2-7; TRBD2 aligns across 9 bases. Germline-derived CDR1 and CDR2 are KGHSH and LQKENI. This CDR3 has 15 amino acids. V lost 4 bases and J lost 5; bases outside the gene matches: 9. The CDR3 bases are TGTGCCAGCTCACGTAGCGGGAGTCCTATAAACGAGCAGTACTTC. Protein sequence: CASSRSGSPINEQYF.

The chain links TRBV10-3 to TRBJ2-6, with D hard to call. Trimming removed 0 bases from V and 10 bases from J, with 4 bases in between. CDR3 length equals 12 residues. The germline gives CDR1 ENHRY, CDR2 SYGVKD. The CDR3 DNA follows: TGTGCCATCAGTGAGTCACAGAACGTCCTGACTTTC. Translation gives CAISESQNVLTF.

The chain couples TRBV10-3 to TRBJ1-1, with D unclear. CDR3 length equals 18 residues. Trimming stripped 4 bases from V and 3 bases from J, with 24 bases between. Per the germline V gene, CDR1 is ENHRY and CDR2 is SYGVKD. CDR3 residues: CAISGSSPSGVGDTEAFF. The DNA for the CDR3 is TGTGCCATCAGTGGGTCCTCACCGTCCGGGGTTGGGGACACTGAAGCTTTCTTT.

The J gene is TRBJ1-2, the V gene TRBV6-5; D might be TRBD1 (6 bases). V was trimmed by 0 bases and J by 8 bases, leaving 13 bases between them. The CDR3 covers 14 residues. The V gene's germline CDR1 is MNHEY and CDR2 SVGAGI. The CDR3 spells CASSYSKLTGGYTF. CDR3 nucleotides: TGTGCCAGCAGTTACTCTAAATTGACAGGAGGCTACACCTTC.

This chain links TRBV6-6 with TRBJ1-5; weak D call: TRBD1 (5 bases). Germline assignment: CDR1 MNHNY and CDR2 SVGAGI (reference sequence). The length of the CDR3 is 13 residues. V was trimmed by 8 bases and J by 6 bases, leaving 14 bases between them. This CDR3 reads CASGRGNSQPQHF. As DNA, the CDR3 is TGTGCCAGCGGCCGGGGGAATAGTCAGCCCCAGCATTTT.

The chain recombines TRBV6-5 with TRBJ2-7; 9 bases align to TRBD2. This CDR3 comprises 15 residues. The V gene's germline CDR1 is MNHEY and CDR2 SVGAGI. J gave up 4 bases and V 3 bases, and 7 bases lay outside the gene matches. The CDR3 spells CASSYSGRLGYEQYF. The CDR3 DNA reads as TGTGCCAGCAGTTATAGCGGGAGATTAGGTTACGAGCAGTACTTC.

The CDR3 spells CASSQGGVSSQPQHF. The CDR3 region has the DNA TGTGCCAGCAGCCAAGGGGGGGTTTCGAGTCAGCCCCAGCATTTT. The chain joins TRBV4-2 to TRBJ1-5, with TRBD1 as a possible D gene (5 bases). Trimming left V 1 base short and J 6 bases short, with 13 bases between. The CDR3 covers 15 residues. Germline V gene data show CDR1 as LGHNA and CDR2 as YNFKEQ.

This chain links TRBV30 with TRBJ1-5, with 7 nucleotides matching TRBD1. J gave up 7 bases and V 5 bases, and 11 bases lay outside the gene matches. CDR1 and CDR2 (germline): GTSNPN, SVGIG (reference sequence). CDR3 length equals 14 residues. CDR3 nucleotides: TGTGCCTGGTCTCGACAGGGCTGGCGGCAGCCCCAGCATTTT. It translates to CAWSRQGWRQPQHF.

The V call is TRBV2, the J call TRBJ1-4, with D possibly TRBD1 on 5 matching bases. Trimming took 3 bases from V and 0 from J, leaving 8 bases between them. The CDR3 has 15 residues. Germline V CDR1 and CDR2: SNHLY, FYNNEI. CDR3: CASSEGTTTNEKLFF. The CDR3 DNA reads TGTGCCAGCAGTGAGGGGACTACAACTAATGAAAAACTGTTTTTT.

This rearrangement joins TRBV5-1 to TRBJ1-4; D is unresolved. V dropped 0 bases and J dropped 4 bases, with 4 bases sitting between them. CDR1 and CDR2 from the germline V gene are SGHRS and YFSETQ. CDR3 length: 13 amino acids. In DNA, the CDR3 is TGCGCCAGCAGCTTGGATTATAATGAAAAACTGTTTTTT. It specifies CASSLDYNEKLFF.

V usage is TRBV5-1 and J usage is TRBJ2-1, with D perhaps matching TRBD2 (5 bases). There are 17 residues in the CDR3. Deletions cut 5 bases from V and 3 bases from J, with 21 bases between. Looked up from germline, CDR1 is SGHRS and CDR2 is YFSETQ. In DNA form, the CDR3 reads TGCGCCAGCAGTCTTCCCGGTGGACGGACTTTCTACAATGAGCAGTTCTTC. Translation gives CASSLPGGRTFYNEQFF. The whole variable domain, remainder taken from reference TRBV5-1 and TRBJ2-1, is KAGVTQTPRYLIKTRGQQVTLSCSPISGHRSVSWYQQTPGQGLQFLFEYFSETQRNKGNFPGRFSGRQFSNSRSEMNVSTLELGDSALYLCASSLPGGRTFYNEQFFGPGTRLTVL.

This clone was detected many times. The chain carries TRBV15 and TRBJ1-1, with D perhaps TRBD1 (6 bases). This CDR3 contains 16 residues. Trimming shortened V by 5 bases and J by 1 base, and 17 bases separated the two germline ends. Germline V gives CDR1 LNHNV, CDR2 YYDKDF (reference sequence). CDR3 in amino acids: CATSGTRTVGNTEAFF. The CDR3 DNA reads as TGTGCCACCAGCGGGACACGAACCGTCGGGAACACTGAAGCTTTCTTT.

The V call is TRBV11-1, the J call TRBJ2-7; 15 nucleotides agree with TRBD2. Germline-derived CDR1 and CDR2 are SGHAT and FQDESV (reference sequence). The CDR3 is 19 amino acids. Losses at the gene ends were 5 bases for V and 5 bases for J; bases not matched to a gene: 16. CDR3 sequence reads: CASSPLLWTSGRASDEQYF. CDR3 nucleotide sequence: TGTGCCAGCAGCCCTCTCCTGTGGACTAGCGGGAGGGCCTCGGACGAGCAGTACTTC.

The chain has TRBV6-1 and TRBJ1-5; perhaps TRBD1 as D (5 bases). This CDR3 is built from 15 residues. CDR1 and CDR2 from the germline V gene are MNHNS and SASEGT. V dropped 1 base and J dropped 6 bases, with 13 bases sitting between them. The CDR3 region is CASSEVEPRGQPQHF. CDR3 coding DNA: TGTGCCAGCAGTGAAGTAGAACCTAGGGGTCAGCCCCAGCATTTT.

This clone was recorded only once. The CDR3 loop is CASSWGQSYGYTF. The CDR3 nucleotides read TGTGCCAGCAGTTGGGGACAGAGCTATGGCTACACCTTC. The chain has TRBV28 and TRBJ1-2, with 7 positions matching TRBD1. Germline V gives CDR1 MDHEN, CDR2 SYDVKM. The CDR3 runs to 13 residues. After removal of 4 bases from V and 4 bases from J, the junction contained 3 bases not matched to a gene.

Only one count was recorded for this clone. This chain joins TRBV15 and TRBJ1-2, with D perhaps matching TRBD1 (6 bases). V dropped 3 bases and J dropped 5 bases, with 13 bases sitting between them. CDR3 length: 14 amino acids. Germline V gives CDR1 LNHNV, CDR2 YYDKDF (reference sequence). The DNA for the CDR3 is TGTGCCACCAGCAGGGGCGGACAGCTGTATGGCTACACCTTC. Translating gives CATSRGGQLYGYTF.